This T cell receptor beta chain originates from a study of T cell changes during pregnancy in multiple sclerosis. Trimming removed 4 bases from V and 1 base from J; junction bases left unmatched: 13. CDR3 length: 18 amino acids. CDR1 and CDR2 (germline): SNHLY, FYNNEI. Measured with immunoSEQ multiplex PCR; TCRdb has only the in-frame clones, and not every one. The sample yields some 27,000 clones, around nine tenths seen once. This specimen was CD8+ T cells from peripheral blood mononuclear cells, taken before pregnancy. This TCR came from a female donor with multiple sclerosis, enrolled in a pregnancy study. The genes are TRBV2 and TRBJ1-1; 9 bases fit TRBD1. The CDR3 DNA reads TGTGCCAGCAGTGTAAGAAGGGAGGGGGACAGGGAGAACACTGAAGCTTTCTTT. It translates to CASSVRREGDRENTEAFF.